The 27 T cell receptor beta chains presented below share a single source sample, sequenced in a study of shared clonotypes between healthy human individuals. Clones were sequenced by immunoSEQ multiplex PCR, and TCRdb holds only the in-frame ones, with some missing. The sample carries some 2.1 million clones, over 85% recorded once. Naive CD8 cells lacked CD45RO, underwent positive selection for CCR7 and left out terminally differentiated effector memory CD45RA+ cells. Input material: naive CD8+ T cells from PBMCs. These TCRs come from a man younger than 35 in good health. Some clones in this sample may be carry-over from other donors' samples.

The V gene is TRBV28, the J gene TRBJ2-1, with a weak D call TRBD1 (6 bases). Germline CDR1 is MDHEN and CDR2 is SYDVKM. V lost 5 bases and J lost 6, with 14 bases in between. The CDR3 is 14 amino acids. The CDR3 nucleotides read TGTGCCAGCAGTCTCACAGGGTTGGTCAATGAGCAGTTCTTC. Translating it yields CASSLTGLVNEQFF. The whole variable domain, remainder taken from reference TRBV28 and TRBJ2-1, is DVKVTQSSRYLVKRTGEKVFLECVQDMDHENMFWYRQDPGLGLRLIYFSYDVKMKEKGDIPEGYSVSREKKERFSLILESASTNQTSMYLCASSLTGLVNEQFFGPGTRLTVL.

This chain uses TRBV7-9 with TRBJ1-4, with TRBD1 identical over 9 bases. J gave up 8 bases and V 4 bases, and 8 bases lay outside the gene matches. Germline assignment: CDR1 SEHNR and CDR2 FQNEAQ (reference sequence). This CDR3 is built from 15 residues. CDR3 region: CASSSPGQGNEKLFF. CDR3 in DNA: TGTGCCAGCAGCTCGCCGGGACAGGGAAACGAAAAACTGTTTTTT.

The chain is built from TRBV28 and TRBJ2-1; possibly TRBD1 for D (6 bases). This CDR3 spans 11 amino acids. In germline, CDR1 is MDHEN, CDR2 SYDVKM. V was pared by 8 bases and J by 6 bases, with 8 bases between. CDR3 bases: TGTGCCAGCTGGGGGCCCAATGAGCAGTTCTTC. Protein product: CASWGPNEQFF.

The chain carries TRBV13 and TRBJ2-7; D call uncertain. Trimming pared 4 bases from V and 2 bases from J, leaving 12 bases between. The CDR3 consists of 14 residues. Germline V gives CDR1 PRHDT, CDR2 FYEKMQ (reference sequence). The DNA for the CDR3 is TGTGCCAGCAGCTACCCTCACCCTACCTACGAGCAGTACTTC. As protein: CASSYPHPTYEQYF.

The genes are TRBV28 and TRBJ2-6; D is ambiguous. The CDR3 loop spans 15 amino acids. Germline values: CDR1 MDHEN, CDR2 SYDVKM. V dropped 0 bases and J dropped 0 bases, with 3 bases sitting between them. CDR3: CASSLWSSGANVLTF. The CDR3 DNA follows: TGTGCCAGCAGTTTATGGAGCTCTGGGGCCAACGTCCTGACTTTC.

J is TRBJ2-7 and V is TRBV27, with 8 bases lining up with TRBD1. Germline CDR1 and CDR2: MNHEY and SMNVEV (reference sequence). This CDR3 has 15 residues. V was pared by 5 bases and J by 2 bases, with 8 bases of the junction left unmatched. The CDR3 protein is CASSTRGTGAYEQYF. Here the CDR3 DNA reads TGTGCCAGCAGTACCCGCGGGACAGGAGCCTACGAGCAGTACTTC.

This clone occurred once. The chain carries TRBV28 and TRBJ2-7; D is unresolved. Trimming shortened V by 2 bases and J by 3 bases, and 8 bases separated the two germline ends. Germline values: CDR1 MDHEN, CDR2 SYDVKM. The CDR3 totals 13 residues. CDR3 coding DNA: TGTGCCAGCAGTTTAGGGCACTTCTACGAGCAGTACTTC. It yields the protein CASSLGHFYEQYF.

This clone was observed a few times. The CDR3, as DNA: TGTGCCATCAGTGAGGCACTAGCGGGAAACACCGGGGAGCTGTTTTTT. Its protein is CAISEALAGNTGELFF. V usage is TRBV10-3 and J usage is TRBJ2-2; 10 nucleotides agree with TRBD2. V shed 2 bases, J shed 2 bases, and the junction held 2 bases outside the gene matches. CDR3 size: 16 residues. Germline assignment: CDR1 ENHRY and CDR2 SYGVKD.

This clone has only one observation. The chain joins TRBV5-5 to TRBJ1-3; D is unclear. V lost 4 bases and J lost 8, with 19 bases in between. This CDR3 is built from 15 residues. Germline V gives CDR1 SGHKS, CDR2 YYEKEE (reference sequence). CDR3 sequence: CASSTEETRRDTIYF. The CDR3 region has the DNA TGTGCCAGCAGCACCGAAGAAACCCGCCGGGACACCATATATTTT.

V is TRBV30 and J is TRBJ2-7; D is unclear. CDR1 GTSNPN and CDR2 SVGIG come from the germline V gene (reference sequence). This CDR3 has 11 residues. Trimming removed 3 bases at V and 12 bases at J, with 15 bases between. CDR3 DNA sequence: TGTGCCTGGAGGGTAGGGTTTGGATTGTACTTC. Translated: CAWRVGFGLYF.

This clone was recorded once. The chain employs TRBV9 and TRBJ2-3; tentatively, D is TRBD2 (6 bases). V gave up 4 bases and J gave up 0 bases, with 12 bases separating them. This CDR3 has 15 amino acids. CDR1 is SGDLS, CDR2 YYNGEE, per germline. The chain's CDR3 is CASSIGTSSTDTQYF. As DNA, the CDR3 is TGTGCCAGCAGCATCGGGACTTCTAGCACAGATACGCAGTATTTT.

The V gene is TRBV4-1, the J gene TRBJ2-7; D unresolved. In germline, CDR1 is MGHRA, CDR2 YSYEKL. The CDR3 is 14 amino acids. V was pared by 1 base and J by 3 bases, with 10 bases between. CDR3 in DNA: TGCGCCAGCAGCCAAGGACTCATCTACTACGAGCAGTACTTC. It codes for CASSQGLIYYEQYF.

The chain employs TRBV12-5 and TRBJ1-2; D gene unclear. V was cut by 1 base and J by 7 bases, with 10 bases left in between. The CDR3 spans 13 residues. Germline V gives CDR1 LGHNT, CDR2 FRNRAP. CDR3 nucleotide sequence: TGTGCTAGTGGTTTGGCCCTGAACCTTGGCTACACCTTC. Residues: CASGLALNLGYTF. Complete variable domain (other parts from reference TRBV12-5 and TRBJ1-2): DARVTQTPRHKVTEMGQEVTMRCQPILGHNTVFWYRQTMMQGLELLAYFRNRAPLDDSGMPKDRFSAEMPDATLATLKIQPSEPRDSAVYFCASGLALNLGYTFGSGTRLTVV.

The V gene is TRBV28, the J gene TRBJ2-7, with a possible D match to TRBD1 (6 bases). There are 14 residues in the CDR3. V was cut by 6 bases and J by 1 base, with 13 bases left in between. Germline V CDR1 and CDR2: MDHEN, SYDVKM. The CDR3 protein is CASRPGTFSYEQYF. CDR3 nucleotide sequence: TGTGCCAGCAGGCCCGGGACATTTTCCTACGAGCAGTACTTC.

This chain joins TRBV27 and TRBJ2-1; TRBD1 might be the D (5 bases). Germline V lookup: CDR1 MNHEY, CDR2 SMNVEV (reference sequence). This CDR3 is 12 amino acids long. Deletions cut 11 bases from V and 2 bases from J, with 10 bases between. CDR3 sequence reads: CARQGPYNEQFF. The CDR3 DNA is TGTGCCCGGCAGGGTCCCTACAATGAGCAGTTCTTC.

The gene calls are TRBV9 and TRBJ1-2; D is perhaps TRBD1 (6 bases). Between the trimmed V and J ends, which lost 3 bases and 5 bases, there was a span of 20 bases. Germline CDR1 reads SGDLS; CDR2 reads YYNGEE. The CDR3 totals 16 residues. CDR3 nucleotides: TGTGCCAGCAGCGACGTCCGTGGGGGGGCCTGGTATGGCTACACCTTC. Translating gives CASSDVRGGAWYGYTF.

The chain carries TRBV6-1 and TRBJ1-1; tentatively, D is TRBD1 (6 bases). Germline-derived CDR1 and CDR2 are MNHNS and SASEGT. The CDR3 runs to 15 residues. V lost 6 bases and J lost 1, with 15 bases in between. CDR3 amino acids: CASRTRQAPNTEAFF. The CDR3, as DNA: TGTGCCAGCAGAACAAGACAGGCTCCGAACACTGAAGCTTTCTTT.

The rearrangement links TRBV28 to TRBJ2-2; possibly TRBD2 for D (5 bases). Trimming cost V 9 bases and J 4 bases, with 21 bases left between them. The CDR3 extends over 16 amino acids. CDR1 is MDHEN, CDR2 SYDVKM, per germline. DNA for the CDR3: TGTGCCAGTCGAAGGATTCGGGATCGGGGCACCGGGGAGCTGTTTTTT. It encodes CASRRIRDRGTGELFF.

The chain couples TRBV27 to TRBJ2-6; a possible D gene is TRBD2 (5 bases). Germline CDR1 and CDR2: MNHEY and SMNVEV (reference sequence). V lost 7 bases, J lost 4 bases, and 20 bases lay in between. The CDR3 spans 17 residues. The chain's CDR3 is CASTTRTVLAGANVLTF. CDR3 nucleotide sequence: TGTGCCAGCACCACAAGGACGGTCTTAGCGGGGGCCAACGTCCTGACTTTC. The complete variable domain, with remaining parts taken from reference TRBV27 and TRBJ2-6, reads EAQVTQNPRYLITVTGKKLTVTCSQNMNHEYMSWYRQDPGLGLRQIYYSMNVEVTDKGDVPEGYKVSRKEKRNFPLILESPSPNQTSLYFCASTTRTVLAGANVLTFGAGSRLTVL.

Comments on this clone: This may be a read error: a much more frequent sequence differs by one nucleotide. The genes are TRBV7-3 and TRBJ2-3; 13 bases agree with TRBD2. CDR1 and CDR2 (germline): SGHTA, FQGTGA. CDR3 length: 15 residues. Trimming at V came to 5 bases and at J to 5 bases, leaving 4 bases not matched to a gene. The CDR3 sequence: CASSRLAGGGDTQYF. The CDR3 DNA reads TGTGCCAGCAGCCGACTAGCGGGAGGAGGAGATACGCAGTATTTT.

The V call is TRBV27, the J call TRBJ2-7, with D perhaps TRBD1 (6 bases). Trimming took 0 bases from V and 0 from J, leaving 12 bases between them. The CDR3 runs to 16 residues. The germline V gene encodes CDR1 MNHEY and CDR2 SMNVEV (reference sequence). The CDR3 protein is CASSLSPAGVSYEQYF. The CDR3 nucleotides are TGTGCCAGCAGTTTATCCCCTGCAGGGGTCTCCTACGAGCAGTACTTC.

Of note for this clone: Different DNA sequences within this sample yield the same CDR3. The V and J genes are TRBV5-1 and TRBJ2-2, with 9 bases fitting TRBD1. V was pared by 4 bases and J by 5 bases, with 6 bases of the junction left unmatched. CDR3 length equals 15 residues. Germline V gene sequence: CDR1 SGHRS, CDR2 YFSETQ. CDR3 DNA sequence: TGCGCCAGCAGCCCCGGGACAGGGAGGACCGGGGAGCTGTTTTTT. Its translation: CASSPGTGRTGELFF.

This rearrangement joins TRBV28 to TRBJ2-7, with D maybe TRBD1 (6 bases). Between the trimmed V and J ends, which lost 8 bases and 2 bases, there was a span of 16 bases. The germline V gene encodes CDR1 MDHEN and CDR2 SYDVKM. The length of the CDR3 is 14 residues. CDR3 sequence (DNA): TGTGCCAGCCTACGGGACACGCTAACCTACGAGCAGTACTTC. It codes for CASLRDTLTYEQYF.

The rearrangement joins TRBV2 to TRBJ1-5, with a weak D call TRBD1 (5 bases). The V end was cut by 10 bases, the J end by 0 bases, with 16 bases between. Germline values: CDR1 SNHLY, CDR2 FYNNEI. The CDR3 contains 15 residues. The DNA of the CDR3 is TGTGCCACCCGCCCGACAGAGAATAGCAATCAGCCCCAGCATTTT. The encoded protein is CATRPTENSNQPQHF. The whole variable domain, filled in from reference TRBV2 and TRBJ1-5, reads EPEVTQTPSHQVTQMGQEVILRCVPISNHLYFYWYRQILGQKVEFLVSFYNNEISEKSEIFDDQFSVERPDGSNFTLKIRSTKLEDSAMYFCATRPTENSNQPQHFGDGTRLSIL.

The chain has TRBV28 and TRBJ1-3, with D possibly TRBD1 on 6 matching bases. V was cut by 8 bases and J by 2 bases, with 16 bases left in between. There are 15 residues in the CDR3. Germline CDR1 reads MDHEN; CDR2 reads SYDVKM. This CDR3 is CASSPSRGPGNTIYF. The CDR3 DNA follows: TGTGCCAGCTCTCCCTCCAGGGGCCCTGGAAACACCATATATTTT.

The chain carries TRBV19 and TRBJ2-3; D is unresolved. CDR1 and CDR2 (germline): LNHDA, SQIVND (reference sequence). V was trimmed by 10 bases and J by 1 base, leaving 12 bases between them. This CDR3 comprises 13 residues. The CDR3 coding sequence is TGTGCCACGAGCTTACGCCGCACAGATACGCAGTATTTT. Encoded protein: CATSLRRTDTQYF. Full variable domain (missing parts from reference TRBV19 and TRBJ2-3): DGGITQSPKYLFRKEGQNVTLSCEQNLNHDAMYWYRQDPGQGLRLIYYSQIVNDFQKGDIAEGYSVSREKKESFPLTVTSAQKNPTAFYLCATSLRRTDTQYFGPGTRLTVL.

The rearrangement links TRBV28 to TRBJ1-1, with 7 bases that match TRBD1. The CDR3 totals 14 residues. CDR1 is MDHEN and CDR2 is SYDVKM in the germline V gene. J was trimmed by 3 bases and V by 10 bases; bases with no gene match: 11. The CDR3, as DNA: TGTGCCACCGAGACAGGGAGTTCTCACACTGAAGCTTTCTTT. Translation gives CATETGSSHTEAFF.